Listed here are 4 T cell receptor beta chains from one sample, sequenced in a study of cytomegalovirus exposure and HLA in healthy donors. The PCR ran on 60 Vbeta and 13 Jbeta primers. Using immunoSEQ multiplex PCR, the repertoire was profiled, and TCRdb retains in-frame clones only, with some absent. Here the sample spans over 150,000 clones, approximately 77% being singletons. Sequencing was performed on PBMCs. All receptors derive from a man aged 18 to 35 in good health and CMV-seronegative.

The chain is built from TRBV5-8 and TRBJ1-5; the match to TRBD1 covers 8 bases. V lost 7 bases to trimming and J lost 4 bases; unmatched junction nucleotides: 16. The germline CDR1 and CDR2 sequences are SGHTS and YDEGEE. This CDR3 is built from 17 residues. The CDR3 bases are TGTGCCAGCCCGGGGGGCTATACAGGGGGAAGGAATCAGCCCCAGCATTTT. Its protein product is CASPGGYTGGRNQPQHF.

This clone was found once. The rearrangement joins TRBV6-5 to TRBJ2-7, with TRBD2 matching 7 bases. The CDR3 is made up of 14 amino acids. Germline-derived CDR1 and CDR2 are MNHEY and SVGAGI. The V segment lost 5 bases and the J segment 0 bases; nucleotides outside the gene matches: 4. The CDR3 region is CASSGRTSSYEQYF. The CDR3 DNA reads as TGTGCCAGCAGTGGTCGGACTAGCTCCTACGAGCAGTACTTC.

This chain uses TRBV7-2 with TRBJ2-5; 8 nucleotides align to TRBD2. This CDR3 is built from 19 residues. The junction had 21 bases not matched to a gene; V was cut back by 6 bases and J by 3 bases. Germline-derived CDR1 and CDR2 are SGHTA and FQGNSA. DNA for the CDR3: TGTGCCAGCAGAACGCAAGGGGGGGGCCCAGGTAGCGGGGAAGAGACCCAGTACTTC. It specifies CASRTQGGGPGSGEETQYF.

The chain has TRBV18 and TRBJ1-5; the match to TRBD1 covers 8 bases. Germline CDR1 KGHSH, CDR2 LQKENI. V shed 3 bases and J 2 bases; nucleotides not matched to a gene: 0. The CDR3 is 14 amino acids. The DNA of the CDR3 is TGTGCCAGCTCACCGACAGGGGGCAATCAGCCCCAGCATTTT. Protein product: CASSPTGGNQPQHF.